This T cell receptor beta chain comes out of a study of CD8 T cells in Susac syndrome. Germline loops: CDR1 GTSNPN, CDR2 SVGIG (reference sequence). Trimming pared 2 bases from V and 5 bases from J, leaving 6 bases between. The CDR3 extends over 11 amino acids. Random hexamers were used to reverse transcribe an amount of about 0.45 to 1 ug RNA. Multiplex PCR with immunoSEQ amplified the TCR beta CDR3 across 54 Vbeta and 13 Jbeta. One entry per CDR3 protein, called by TCRdb with MiXCR from the immunoSEQ multiplex PCR reads. The sample records 100,000 to 150,000 distinct CDR3 sequences, just over 90% being singletons. Negative isolation yielded CD4+ and CD8+ T cells, and FACS enriched TEMRA cells.

The source is a human donor with multiple sclerosis. The chain couples TRBV30 to TRBJ1-1, with D tentatively TRBD1 (5 bases). Sequencing was performed on CD8+ T cells from PBMCs. Here the CDR3 DNA reads TGTGCCTGGAGTCGGGGGACTGAAGCTTTCTTT. Translating it yields CAWSRGTEAFF.